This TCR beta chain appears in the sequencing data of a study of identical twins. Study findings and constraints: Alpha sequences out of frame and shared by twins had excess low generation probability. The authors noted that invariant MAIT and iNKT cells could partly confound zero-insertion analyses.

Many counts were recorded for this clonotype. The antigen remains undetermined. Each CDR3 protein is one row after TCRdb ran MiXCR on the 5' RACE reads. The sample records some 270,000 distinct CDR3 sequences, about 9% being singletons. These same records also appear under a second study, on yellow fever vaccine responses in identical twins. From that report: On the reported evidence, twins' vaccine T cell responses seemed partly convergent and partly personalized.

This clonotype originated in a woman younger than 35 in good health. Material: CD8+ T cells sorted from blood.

The CDR3 protein is CASSPRGAGDPYEQYF. CDR3 bases: TGCGCCAGCAGCCCTCGAGGCGCGGGAGACCCCTACGAGCAGTACTTC. This chain joins TRBV4-1 and TRBJ2-7; TRBD2 agrees at 7 bases. Germline V gene lookup returns CDR1 MGHRA and CDR2 YSYEKL. This CDR3 spans 16 amino acids. J gave up 2 bases and V 4 bases, and 11 bases lay outside the gene matches.